The 30 T cell receptor beta chains in this list originate from one sample, sequenced in a study of blood T cell repertoires in COVID-19. Clones were read by immunoSEQ multiplex PCR, and TCRdb kept only the in-frame ones, dropping some. The sample holds some 190,000 clones, roughly 84% seen once. Sequencing input: peripheral blood. The origin of the receptors is an older man with COVID-19, enrolled during active disease.

The V gene is TRBV25-1, the J gene TRBJ1-2, with TRBD1 matching 7 bases. Germline CDR1 reads MGHDK; CDR2 reads SYGVNS. The CDR3 has 13 amino acids. Trimming at V came to 7 bases and at J to 7 bases, leaving 9 bases not matched to a gene. The CDR3 DNA follows: TGTGCCAGCAAAAAAGACAGGGACTTTGGCTACACCTTC. Translated, it gives CASKKDRDFGYTF.

The gene calls are TRBV7-2 and TRBJ2-7; 11 nucleotides line up with TRBD2. This CDR3 has 15 amino acids. Trimming took 2 bases from V and 2 from J; bases not matched to a gene: 2. CDR1 is SGHTA and CDR2 is FQGNSA in the germline V gene. CDR3 protein: CASSLQLAGAYEQYF. The CDR3 DNA reads TGTGCCAGCAGCTTACAACTAGCGGGGGCCTACGAGCAGTACTTC.

The rearrangement links TRBV6-6 to TRBJ2-7; the match to TRBD1 covers 8 bases. Germline CDR1 MNHNY, CDR2 SVGAGI (reference sequence). V gave up 10 bases and J gave up 0 bases; unmatched junction bases: 8. The CDR3 covers 14 residues. The DNA of the CDR3 is TGTGCCACCTCGACAGGGGAGAGCTCCTACGAGCAGTACTTC. Encoded protein: CATSTGESSYEQYF.

V is TRBV2 and J is TRBJ2-7, with 10 positions matching TRBD1. With 2 bases clipped from V and 6 bases from J, the junction kept 7 bases outside the gene matches. Germline CDR1 reads SNHLY; CDR2 reads FYNNEI. The CDR3 runs 15 residues. The CDR3 DNA is TGTGCCAGCAGTGAATCCGACAGGGGGCGCAGCGAGCAGTACTTC. Amino acid sequence: CASSESDRGRSEQYF. Combining the CDR3 with reference TRBV2 and TRBJ2-7 gives the whole variable domain EPEVTQTPSHQVTQMGQEVILRCVPISNHLYFYWYRQILGQKVEFLVSFYNNEISEKSEIFDDQFSVERPDGSNFTLKIRSTKLEDSAMYFCASSESDRGRSEQYFGPGTRLTVT.

This clone was picked up a small number of times. The rearrangement links TRBV19 to TRBJ1-6; D is uncertain. V was pared by 8 bases and J by 4 bases, with 12 bases between. Germline V gives CDR1 LNHDA, CDR2 SQIVND (reference sequence). This CDR3 spans 14 amino acids. The CDR3 sequence: CASSYSGYNSPLHF. The CDR3 region has the DNA TGTGCCAGTTCGTATTCGGGATATAATTCACCCCTCCACTTT.

The rearrangement links TRBV5-1 to TRBJ1-5; D not resolved. CDR1 SGHRS and CDR2 YFSETQ come from the germline V gene. Trimming took 5 bases from V and 0 from J, leaving 6 bases between them. This CDR3 region has 13 residues. CDR3 residues: CASSPNSNQPQHF. CDR3 nucleotides: TGCGCCAGCAGTCCTAATAGCAATCAGCCCCAGCATTTT. Full variable domain (outside the CDR3, taken from reference TRBV5-1 and TRBJ1-5): KAGVTQTPRYLIKTRGQQVTLSCSPISGHRSVSWYQQTPGQGLQFLFEYFSETQRNKGNFPGRFSGRQFSNSRSEMNVSTLELGDSALYLCASSPNSNQPQHFGDGTRLSIL.

The genes are TRBV7-3 and TRBJ2-5; 9 bases fit TRBD1. Trimming cost V 3 bases and J 2 bases; bases outside gene matches: 4. The CDR3 covers 15 residues. CDR1 and CDR2 from the germline V gene are SGHTA and FQGTGA. The CDR3 here is CASSLGTGLQETQYF. CDR3 bases: TGTGCCAGCAGCTTGGGGACAGGGCTACAAGAGACCCAGTACTTC.

This clone was seen a single time. This sequence joins TRBV5-1 and TRBJ2-3, with TRBD1 identical over 7 bases. Germline V gene data show CDR1 as SGHRS and CDR2 as YFSETQ. The CDR3 extends over 14 amino acids. Losses at the gene ends were 4 bases for V and 4 bases for J; bases not matched to a gene: 6. Here the CDR3 reads CASSADRSPDTQYF. The CDR3 DNA is TGCGCCAGCAGCGCGGACAGGTCGCCAGATACGCAGTATTTT.

CDR3 DNA: TGTGCCAGCAGCTTGGGGACTAGCGGGGGGCTCACAGATACGCAGTATTTT. Amino acid sequence: CASSLGTSGGLTDTQYF. The gene calls are TRBV5-4 and TRBJ2-3; 14 bases map to TRBD2. The CDR3 sequence is 17 residues long. Trimming cost V 0 bases and J 2 bases; bases outside gene matches: 2. The germline V gene has CDR1 SGHNT and CDR2 YYREEE (reference sequence).

The V and J genes are TRBV9 and TRBJ2-2; a possible D gene is TRBD1 (5 bases). Germline CDR1 reads SGDLS; CDR2 reads YYNGEE. The CDR3 length is 18 residues. V lost 0 bases to trimming and J lost 0 bases, with 15 bases between them. This CDR3 reads CASSVGTSTFANTGELFF. The DNA for the CDR3 is TGTGCCAGCAGCGTAGGGACATCTACATTCGCGAACACCGGGGAGCTGTTTTTT.

CDR3 DNA sequence: TGTGCCAGCAGTCCCCGAGGGAGGTTAAACACCGGGGAGCTGTTTTTT. It codes for CASSPRGRLNTGELFF. The J gene is TRBJ2-2, the V gene TRBV7-2; a possible D gene is TRBD2 (6 bases). Germline CDR1 reads SGHTA; CDR2 reads FQGNSA. V lost 6 bases, J lost 2 bases, and 16 bases lay in between. The CDR3 sequence is 16 residues long.

The V gene is TRBV18, the J gene TRBJ1-4; D call uncertain. The V and J ends lost 2 bases and 8 bases respectively, with 12 bases between them. The length of the CDR3 is 14 residues. Germline CDR1 and CDR2: KGHSH and LQKENI. The CDR3 loop reads CASSPGLRGEKLFF. The CDR3 DNA follows: TGTGCCAGCTCACCAGGGCTTCGGGGAGAAAAACTGTTTTTT. The full variable domain, rest sourced from reference TRBV18 and TRBJ1-4, is NAGVMQNPRHLVRRRGQEARLRCSPMKGHSHVYWYRQLPEEGLKFMVYLQKENIIDESGMPKERFSAEFPKEGPSILRIQQVVRGDSAAYFCASSPGLRGEKLFFGSGTQLSVL.

This rearrangement joins TRBV5-1 to TRBJ2-1, with TRBD2 identical over 13 bases. The CDR3 contains 15 residues. CDR1 SGHRS and CDR2 YFSETQ come from the germline V gene. V lost 5 bases and J lost 8; bases outside the gene matches: 7. CDR3 sequence: CASRTSGGASDEQFF. The DNA for the CDR3 is TGCGCCAGCAGAACTAGCGGGGGGGCATCCGATGAGCAGTTCTTC.

V usage is TRBV3-1 (or the pseudogene TRBV3-2) and J usage is TRBJ2-1; tentatively, D is TRBD1 (5 bases). There are 15 residues in the CDR3. The V gene lost 1 base and the J gene lost 4 bases, with 11 bases spanning the gap. In germline, CDR1 is LGHDT, CDR2 YNNKEL (reference sequence). In nucleotides, the CDR3 is TGTGCCAGCAGCCAAGGTGGGGCACGGTACAATGAGCAGTTCTTC. Amino acids: CASSQGGARYNEQFF.

This sequence joins TRBV25-1 and TRBJ2-5; 7 bases are shared with TRBD2. J lost 2 bases, V lost 3 bases, and 3 bases had no gene match. The germline CDR1 and CDR2 sequences are MGHDK and SYGVNS. The CDR3 sequence is 14 residues long. The CDR3 DNA follows: TGTGCCAGCAGTGATCAGGGAGGGCAAGAGACCCAGTACTTC. Amino acids: CASSDQGGQETQYF.

This chain uses TRBV9 with TRBJ2-1, with TRBD2 matching over 14 bases. Germline V CDR1 and CDR2: SGDLS, YYNGEE. V lost 4 bases, J lost 8 bases, and 5 bases stayed unmatched. The CDR3 consists of 15 residues. DNA of the CDR3: TGTGCCAGCAGCCTGACTAGCGGGGGGGCCTATGAGCAGTTCTTC. The encoded protein is CASSLTSGGAYEQFF. Combining the CDR3 with reference TRBV9 and TRBJ2-1 gives the whole variable domain DSGVTQTPKHLITATGQRVTLRCSPRSGDLSVYWYQQSLDQGLQFLIQYYNGEERAKGNILERFSAQQFPDLHSELNLSSLELGDSALYFCASSLTSGGAYEQFFGPGTRLTVL.

The J gene is TRBJ2-5, the V gene TRBV27, with TRBD2 identical over 7 bases. There are 14 residues in the CDR3. CDR1 and CDR2 from the germline V gene are MNHEY and SMNVEV (reference sequence). V trimming: 9 bases; J trimming: 4 bases; junction bases outside the gene matches: 11. The CDR3 region has the DNA TGTGCCAGATGGTCGAGCGGGGAATTAGAGACCCAGTACTTC. Its protein product is CARWSSGELETQYF.

CDR3 protein: CASSFRGQETQYF. CDR3 DNA: TGTGCCAGCAGCTTTAGGGGCCAAGAGACCCAGTACTTC. This rearrangement joins TRBV5-4 to TRBJ2-5; tentative D call: TRBD1 (5 bases). From germline, CDR1 is SGHNT and CDR2 YYREEE (reference sequence). CDR3 length: 13 amino acids. V lost 2 bases to trimming and J lost 1 base, with 6 bases between them.

The V and J genes are TRBV18 and TRBJ1-1; 8 nucleotides line up with TRBD1. There are 14 residues in the CDR3. The germline CDR1 and CDR2 sequences are KGHSH and LQKENI. V dropped 6 bases and J dropped 5; count of bases not matched to a gene: 8. CDR3 nucleotides: TGTGCCAGCTCCGAACAGGGGGGCCAGACTGAAGCTTTCTTT. It codes for CASSEQGGQTEAFF. Full variable domain (missing parts from reference TRBV18 and TRBJ1-1): NAGVMQNPRHLVRRRGQEARLRCSPMKGHSHVYWYRQLPEEGLKFMVYLQKENIIDESGMPKERFSAEFPKEGPSILRIQQVVRGDSAAYFCASSEQGGQTEAFFGQGTRLTVV.

This clone was seen once. The chain combines TRBV6-6 with TRBJ2-4; D remains unclear. This CDR3 spans 17 amino acids. Between the trimmed V and J ends, which lost 5 bases and 0 bases, there was a span of 17 bases. Germline V lookup: CDR1 MNHNY, CDR2 SVGAGI (reference sequence). The CDR3 loop reads CASSPMPSALAKNIQYF. The CDR3 DNA is TGTGCCAGCAGTCCAATGCCGAGCGCGCTAGCCAAAAACATTCAGTACTTC.

There are a few counts of this clone. The chain combines TRBV3-1 (or the pseudogene TRBV3-2) with TRBJ1-1; D might be TRBD1 (5 bases). This CDR3 contains 14 residues. Trimming cost V 4 bases and J 1 base, with 10 bases left between them. From germline, CDR1 is LGHDT and CDR2 YNNKEL (reference sequence). DNA of the CDR3: TGTGCCAGCAGCCCGACAGCAGAGAACACTGAAGCTTTCTTT. It specifies CASSPTAENTEAFF.

The V gene is TRBV20-1, the J gene TRBJ2-2; no firm D call. The germline CDR1 and CDR2 sequences are DFQATT and SNEGSKA (reference sequence). V lost 3 bases and J lost 5, with 4 bases in between. This CDR3 is built from 11 residues. CDR3 DNA: TGCAGTGCTAGCGGGACCGGGGAGCTGTTTTTT. It is translated as CSASGTGELFF.

The chain links TRBV6-5 to TRBJ1-1, with a weak D call TRBD1 (6 bases). V was clipped by 2 bases and J by 1 base, with 11 bases between them. Germline V gives CDR1 MNHEY, CDR2 SVGAGI. The length of the CDR3 is 15 residues. In nucleotides, the CDR3 is TGTGCCAGCAGTTACCCGGACAGCCGGAACACTGAAGCTTTCTTT. It specifies CASSYPDSRNTEAFF.

J is TRBJ2-5 and V is TRBV5-5; TRBD1 might be the D (5 bases). The CDR3 runs to 15 residues. V lost 1 base and J 5 bases, leaving 15 bases between the germline ends. The V gene's germline CDR1 is SGHKS and CDR2 YYEKEE (reference sequence). The CDR3: CASSLNFAGRETQYF. CDR3 coding DNA: TGTGCCAGCAGCTTGAATTTCGCAGGGCGGGAGACCCAGTACTTC. The whole variable domain, filled in from reference TRBV5-5 and TRBJ2-5, reads DAGVTQSPTHLIKTRGQQVTLRCSPISGHKSVSWYQQVLGQGPQFIFQYYEKEERGRGNFPDRFSARQFPNYSSELNVNALLLGDSALYLCASSLNFAGRETQYFGPGTRLLVL.

The rearrangement links TRBV12-5 to TRBJ2-1, with 8 bases lining up with TRBD2. Trimming took 6 bases from V and 5 from J; bases not matched to a gene: 9. CDR3 size: 15 residues. The V gene's germline CDR1 is LGHNT and CDR2 FRNRAP. The CDR3 spells CASGHHGGGNNEQFF. The CDR3 bases are TGTGCTAGTGGACACCACGGGGGGGGAAACAATGAGCAGTTCTTC.

The chain joins TRBV25-1 to TRBJ1-1, with 7 bases that match TRBD1. The CDR3 spans 12 residues. The V and J ends lost 11 bases and 5 bases, in that order; junction bases with no gene match: 8. Germline loops: CDR1 MGHDK, CDR2 SYGVNS. The CDR3 protein is CAVSTGATEAFF. The DNA for the CDR3 is TGTGCCGTATCAACAGGGGCTACTGAAGCTTTCTTT. Together with reference TRBV25-1 and TRBJ1-1, the CDR3 gives the full variable domain: EADIYQTPRYLVIGTGKKITLECSQTMGHDKMYWYQQDPGMELHLIHYSYGVNSTEKGDLSSESTVSRIRTEHFPLTLESARPSHTSQYLCAVSTGATEAFFGQGTRLTVV.

The rearrangement links TRBV6-5 to TRBJ1-6, with a tentative D call TRBD1 (6 bases). Trimming pared 2 bases from V and 10 bases from J, leaving 18 bases between. In germline, CDR1 is MNHEY, CDR2 SVGAGI. The CDR3 has 16 amino acids. This chain's CDR3 is CASSYTQGRGRSPLHF. The CDR3 bases are TGTGCCAGCAGTTACACCCAGGGGAGGGGGAGGTCACCCCTCCACTTT.

The J gene is TRBJ2-3, the V gene TRBV10-3, with D perhaps matching TRBD1 (6 bases). In germline, CDR1 is ENHRY, CDR2 SYGVKD. V lost 8 bases to trimming and J lost 6 bases, with 15 bases between them. The CDR3 runs 13 residues. The DNA for the CDR3 is TGTGCCATCGGGAAGGGGGAGACGGATACGCAGTATTTT. It is translated as CAIGKGETDTQYF.

The CDR3 DNA is TGTGCCAGCAGCCTGACAGGGGTCACTGAAGCTTTCTTT. Translating gives CASSLTGVTEAFF. The rearrangement uses TRBV7-8 and TRBJ1-1; 8 nucleotides match TRBD1. With V trimmed by 5 bases and J by 4 bases, 3 bases remained unmatched. Germline values: CDR1 SGHVS, CDR2 FQNEAQ. There are 13 residues in the CDR3. The full variable domain, rest sourced from reference TRBV7-8 and TRBJ1-1, is GAGVSQSPRYKVAKRGQDVALRCDPISGHVSLFWYQQALGQGPEFLTYFQNEAQLDKSGLPSDRFFAERPEGSVSTLKIQRTQQEDSAVYLCASSLTGVTEAFFGQGTRLTVV.

The CDR3 sequence is CASSPRTSGHQETQYF. CDR3 bases: TGTGCCAGCAGCCCCCGGACTAGCGGGCACCAAGAGACCCAGTACTTC. V usage is TRBV9 and J usage is TRBJ2-5, with 11 bases matching TRBD2. The CDR3 runs to 16 residues. Per the germline V gene, CDR1 is SGDLS and CDR2 is YYNGEE. After removal of 4 bases from V and 0 bases from J, the junction contained 5 bases not matched to a gene.